These 28 T cell receptor beta chains were all obtained from the same sample, sequenced in a study of blood T cell repertoires in COVID-19. This table comes from immunoSEQ multiplex PCR, and its TCRdb copy is limited to in-frame clones, with some not included. Among approximately 440,000 clones listed, about 85% were seen once. Specimen: PBMCs or T cells enriched from blood (not recorded which). The source of these receptors is a woman in her late teens or twenties who had recovered from COVID-19.

The chain couples TRBV15 to TRBJ1-2, with 9 bases identical to TRBD1. J gave up 2 bases and V 3 bases, and 7 bases lay outside the gene matches. The CDR3 extends over 16 amino acids. Germline V CDR1 and CDR2: LNHNV, YYDKDF (reference sequence). CDR3: CATSRGGQGLNYGYTF. CDR3 nucleotides: TGTGCCACCAGCAGGGGTGGACAGGGGTTAAACTATGGCTACACCTTC.

V usage is TRBV20-1 and J usage is TRBJ2-1; D gene unclear. Germline-derived CDR1 and CDR2 are DFQATT and SNEGSKA (reference sequence). The CDR3 contains 14 residues. V was cut by 3 bases and J by 2 bases, with 11 bases left in between. The CDR3 loop reads CSASRLEPYNEQFF. CDR3 DNA: TGCAGTGCTAGTCGGTTAGAGCCCTACAATGAGCAGTTCTTC.

The chain uses TRBV11-2 and TRBJ1-2, with D perhaps TRBD1 (5 bases). CDR1 is SGHAT and CDR2 is FQNNGV in the germline V gene. The CDR3 loop spans 17 amino acids. V lost 3 bases, J lost 0 bases, and 17 bases lay in between. The CDR3 DNA follows: TGTGCCAGCAGCTTTTATCCCTCGACAGCTACTAACTATGGCTACACCTTC. It codes for CASSFYPSTATNYGYTF. The whole variable domain, filled in from reference TRBV11-2 and TRBJ1-2, reads EAGVAQSPRYKIIEKRQSVAFWCNPISGHATLYWYQQILGQGPKLLIQFQNNGVVDDSQLPKDRFSAERLKGVDSTLKIQPAKLEDSAVYLCASSFYPSTATNYGYTFGSGTRLTVV.

The chain has TRBV5-1 and TRBJ2-1; 9 bases agree with TRBD2. The germline gives CDR1 SGHRS, CDR2 YFSETQ. V shed 7 bases and J 4 bases; nucleotides not matched to a gene: 12. The CDR3 sequence is 16 residues long. The CDR3 nucleotides are TGCGCCAGCCGCATTGGCGGCGGGGGGGAGTACAATGAGCAGTTCTTC. It yields the protein CASRIGGGGEYNEQFF.

The chain has TRBV5-4 and TRBJ1-1; D is perhaps TRBD1 (5 bases). The V and J ends lost 4 bases and 8 bases respectively, with 12 bases between them. The CDR3 is made up of 12 amino acids. The germline gives CDR1 SGHNT, CDR2 YYREEE (reference sequence). The CDR3 is CASSRGVTEAFF. In DNA, the CDR3 is TGTGCCAGCAGCCGGGGGGTTACGGAAGCTTTCTTT.

This clone has only one observation. The V and J genes are TRBV28 and TRBJ2-7, with 11 bases identical to TRBD1. V lost 2 bases, J lost 6 bases, and 0 bases stayed unmatched. The CDR3 totals 13 residues. The germline CDR1 and CDR2 sequences are MDHEN and SYDVKM. In DNA, the CDR3 is TGTGCCAGCAGTTTAGGACAGGGGGCCGAGCAGTACTTC. As protein: CASSLGQGAEQYF.

About this clone itself: Its ends do not fully match the called genes, so a read error is possible. This sequence joins TRBV7-7 and TRBJ2-2; weak D call: TRBD2 (6 bases). This CDR3 contains 14 residues. Germline CDR1 SSHAT, CDR2 FNYEAQ (reference sequence). CDR3 bases: TGTGCTAGCAGCTGGGACTCTGCCACCGGGGAGCTGTTTTTT. Translating gives CASSWDSATGELFF.

This clone has a single count. The genes are TRBV6-6 and TRBJ1-2; 10 nucleotides match TRBD1. The CDR3 loop spans 16 amino acids. J was trimmed by 8 bases and V by 5 bases; bases with no gene match: 14. Germline assignment: CDR1 MNHNY and CDR2 SVGAGI (reference sequence). For the CDR3, the DNA is TGTGCCAGCAGTGGCGGACAGGGGGGATTTGCCTGGGGCTACACCTTC. Its translation: CASSGGQGGFAWGYTF.

The chain recombines TRBV10-3 with TRBJ2-7; tentatively, D is TRBD1 (7 bases). This CDR3 has 16 amino acids. Germline lookup yields CDR1 ENHRY and CDR2 SYGVKD. V was pared by 3 bases and J by 2 bases, with 17 bases between. The CDR3 DNA reads TGTGCCATCAGTGACCCCTTTGCGGGACAGCCCTACGAGCAGTACTTC. Its protein is CAISDPFAGQPYEQYF.

The chain couples TRBV5-1 to TRBJ2-1; 9 bases map to TRBD2. The CDR3 runs to 16 residues. V lost 4 bases and J lost 0; bases outside the gene matches: 5. CDR1 is SGHRS and CDR2 is YFSETQ in the germline V gene. The CDR3 loop reads CASSQLAGSSYNEQFF. The CDR3 DNA sequence: TGCGCCAGCAGCCAGCTAGCGGGGAGCTCCTACAATGAGCAGTTCTTC.

Here the CDR3 reads CASLRSATGELFF. Written as DNA, the CDR3 is TGTGCCAGCTTGAGAAGTGCGACCGGGGAGCTGTTTTTT. V usage is TRBV18 and J usage is TRBJ2-2; D is uncertain. The CDR3 is 13 amino acids. Germline V gives CDR1 KGHSH, CDR2 LQKENI. With 7 bases removed from V and 5 bases from J, the gap between germline ends came to 11 bases.

The rearrangement uses TRBV10-3 and TRBJ1-5; possibly TRBD1 for D (6 bases). CDR1 is ENHRY and CDR2 is SYGVKD in the germline V gene. The ends were cut back, 4 bases at V and 8 bases at J, with 15 bases in the middle. The CDR3 sequence is 14 residues long. CDR3 bases: TGTGCCATCAGTGTTGGGGGGGCCAGGGAGCCCCAGCATTTT. Encoded protein: CAISVGGAREPQHF.

J is TRBJ2-7 and V is TRBV6-2 or TRBV6-3; perhaps TRBD1 as D (6 bases). The CDR3 has 16 amino acids. V shed 5 bases and J shed 1 base, with 18 bases lying between them. The V gene's germline CDR1 is MNHEY and CDR2 SVGEGT. The CDR3 bases are TGTGCCAGCAGTAGGGGACATTCGGACGGTTCCTACGAGCAGTACTTC. Translation: CASSRGHSDGSYEQYF.

This chain links TRBV6-4 with TRBJ1-1; 7 bases match TRBD1. J was trimmed by 1 base and V by 7 bases; bases with no gene match: 6. The germline V gene encodes CDR1 MRHNA and CDR2 SNTAGT. This CDR3 is 14 amino acids long. The CDR3: CASKEGAENTEAFF. The DNA of the CDR3 is TGTGCCAGCAAGGAGGGGGCAGAGAACACTGAAGCTTTCTTT.

This clone was seen just once. The V call is TRBV5-1, the J call TRBJ1-4; TRBD1 might be the D (6 bases). This CDR3 is built from 14 residues. Trimming stripped 4 bases from V and 6 bases from J, with 13 bases between. Germline V gives CDR1 SGHRS, CDR2 YFSETQ. CDR3: CASSPQGSYEKLFF. Written as DNA, the CDR3 is TGCGCCAGCAGCCCACAGGGTAGTTATGAAAAACTGTTTTTT.

J is TRBJ2-3 and V is TRBV4-2; 11 nucleotides line up with TRBD2. There are 14 residues in the CDR3. The germline V gene has CDR1 LGHNA and CDR2 YNFKEQ. The ends lost 4 bases at V and 5 bases at J; junction bases unmatched: 2. CDR3 bases: TGTGCCAGCAGCCCCGGGACTAGCGGAGATACGCAGTATTTT. Protein product: CASSPGTSGDTQYF.

The chain uses TRBV15 and TRBJ1-3; a weak D match, TRBD1 (6 bases). The CDR3 runs 15 residues. V was pared by 4 bases and J by 2 bases, with 12 bases between. Germline CDR1 and CDR2: LNHNV and YYDKDF (reference sequence). The CDR3, as DNA: TGTGCCACCAGCACCCTAGGGGGAACTGGAAACACCATATATTTT. Amino acids: CATSTLGGTGNTIYF. The complete variable domain, with remaining parts taken from reference TRBV15 and TRBJ1-3, reads DAMVIQNPRYQVTQFGKPVTLSCSQTLNHNVMYWYQQKSSQAPKLLFHYYDKDFNNEADTPDNFQSRRPNTSFCFLDIRSPGLGDTAMYLCATSTLGGTGNTIYFGEGSWLTVV.

J is TRBJ2-5 and V is TRBV6-5, with 8 bases aligning to TRBD2. This CDR3 spans 13 amino acids. Trimming took 6 bases from V and 5 from J; bases not matched to a gene: 5. In germline, CDR1 is MNHEY, CDR2 SVGAGI. The chain's CDR3 is CASSRAGEETQYF. CDR3 coding DNA: TGTGCCAGCAGCAGAGCGGGGGAGGAGACCCAGTACTTC.

The rearrangement joins TRBV6-5 to TRBJ1-3; D ambiguous. Per germline, CDR1 MNHEY and CDR2 SVGAGI. The CDR3 loop spans 11 amino acids. V lost 10 bases, J lost 4 bases, and 8 bases lay in between. The CDR3 coding sequence is TGTGCCATCCCGAGGGGAAACACCATATATTTT. It codes for CAIPRGNTIYF.

The chain has TRBV2 and TRBJ1-2, with D perhaps TRBD1 (5 bases). Germline CDR1 and CDR2: SNHLY and FYNNEI. CDR3 length equals 11 residues. The V end was cut by 1 base, the J end by 8 bases, with 5 bases between. The CDR3 DNA reads TGTGCCAGCAGTGAAGGGACAGGCTACACCTTC. Its protein product is CASSEGTGYTF.

This chain connects TRBV3-1 (or the pseudogene TRBV3-2) to TRBJ1-2; 7 bases line up with TRBD1. With 3 bases clipped from V and 8 bases from J, the junction kept 12 bases outside the gene matches. In germline, CDR1 is LGHDT, CDR2 YNNKEL (reference sequence). The CDR3 extends over 15 amino acids. CDR3 in amino acids: CASSHGTVLPWGYTF. In DNA, the CDR3 is TGTGCCAGCAGCCATGGGACAGTTTTGCCTTGGGGCTACACCTTC.

This chain uses TRBV10-3 with TRBJ2-3; no clear D gene. Germline CDR1 reads ENHRY; CDR2 reads SYGVKD. Trimming left V 6 bases short and J 1 base short, with 14 bases between. The CDR3 loop spans 15 amino acids. Here the CDR3 DNA reads TGTGCCATCAGGAGTAACTCAATCCGCACAGATACGCAGTATTTT. Its translation: CAIRSNSIRTDTQYF.

The chain's CDR3 is CASSVGQGDTEAFF. The CDR3 coding sequence is TGTGCCAGTAGCGTCGGACAGGGAGACACTGAAGCTTTCTTT. This rearrangement joins TRBV19 to TRBJ1-1, with 8 bases matching TRBD1. This CDR3 is 14 amino acids long. Germline trimming cut 6 bases from V and 3 bases from J; bases unmatched to any gene: 6. CDR1 is LNHDA, CDR2 SQIVND, per germline (reference sequence).

V gene TRBV5-1 combines with J gene TRBJ1-4; the match to TRBD1 covers 8 bases. CDR1 and CDR2 from the germline V gene are SGHRS and YFSETQ. This CDR3 is 14 amino acids long. With 6 bases clipped from V and 3 bases from J, the junction kept 4 bases outside the gene matches. In DNA form, the CDR3 reads TGCGCCAGCACCAGGGGGCAAGCTAATGAAAAACTGTTTTTT. This encodes CASTRGQANEKLFF.

The V gene is TRBV7-9, the J gene TRBJ2-4, with 10 bases lining up with TRBD1. Germline V gene data show CDR1 as SEHNR and CDR2 as FQNEAQ (reference sequence). The CDR3 has 16 amino acids. With 5 bases clipped from V and 2 bases from J, the junction kept 6 bases outside the gene matches. CDR3 nucleotide sequence: TGTGCCAGCAGCGATGGGACAGGGGATCCCAAAAACATTCAGTACTTC. Amino acids: CASSDGTGDPKNIQYF.

V is TRBV3-1 (or the pseudogene TRBV3-2) and J is TRBJ1-5; no definite D call. The CDR3 is 13 residues long. CDR1 and CDR2 from the germline V gene are LGHDT and YNNKEL (reference sequence). Trimming removed 1 base at V and 10 bases at J, with 11 bases between. Written as DNA, the CDR3 is TGTGCCAGCAGCCAAGGATCCCTAAAACCCCAGCATTTT. It encodes CASSQGSLKPQHF.

J is TRBJ2-7 and V is TRBV30; TRBD1 matches 9 bases. The CDR3 spans 15 residues. From germline, CDR1 is GTSNPN and CDR2 SVGIG (reference sequence). V shed 5 bases, J shed 1 base, and the junction held 9 bases outside the gene matches. The CDR3 loop is CAWDLPTGGSYEQYF. The CDR3 DNA reads TGTGCCTGGGATTTACCGACAGGGGGGTCCTACGAGCAGTACTTC. Full variable domain (rest looked up from reference TRBV30 and TRBJ2-7): SQTIHQWPATLVQPVGSPLSLECTVEGTSNPNLYWYRQAAGRGLQLLFYSVGIGQISSEVPQNLSASRPQDRQFILSSKKLLLSDSGFYLCAWDLPTGGSYEQYFGPGTRLTVT.

The chain couples TRBV27 to TRBJ2-6, with TRBD1 matching over 10 bases. CDR3 size: 18 residues. V shed 5 bases, J shed 1 base, and the junction held 8 bases outside the gene matches. Germline V CDR1 and CDR2: MNHEY, SMNVEV (reference sequence). The chain's CDR3 is CASSLTTGGESGANVLTF. CDR3 DNA sequence: TGTGCCAGCAGTCTGACGACAGGGGGCGAGTCTGGGGCCAACGTCCTGACTTTC. The entire variable domain, with the rest obtained from reference TRBV27 and TRBJ2-6, is as follows: EAQVTQNPRYLITVTGKKLTVTCSQNMNHEYMSWYRQDPGLGLRQIYYSMNVEVTDKGDVPEGYKVSRKEKRNFPLILESPSPNQTSLYFCASSLTTGGESGANVLTFGAGSRLTVL.